The present T cell receptor beta chain was sequenced within a study of T cell responses to AZD1222 COVID-19 vaccine. The study, taken as a whole, reports: Only 5 or 6 people who got AZD1222 tested seropositive at baseline. The breadth and depth of Spike-specific TCRs increased once two AZD1222 doses had been given. Spike-wide coverage was observed for vaccine-associated CD4 TCRs, with dominant responses at 160-218 and 743-854.

There are 13 residues in the CDR3. The germline gives CDR1 MNHNS, CDR2 SASEGT. The V and J ends lost 2 bases and 10 bases respectively, with 9 bases between them. The data were produced by immunoSEQ multiplex PCR, yet TCRdb's version contains in-frame clones alone and is incomplete. Of roughly 180,000 clones in the sample, around 90% were seen once. As regards this clone: Its antigen remains unidentified.

The V gene is TRBV6-1, the J gene TRBJ1-6; a weak D match, TRBD1 (5 bases). This TCR came from an adult who received the AZD1222 COVID-19 vaccine. Sequences were derived from peripheral blood, sampled 28 days after the second AZD1222 dose. Here the CDR3 DNA reads TGTGCCAGCAGTGAATGGGGACGATCACCCCTCCACTTT. Translated, it gives CASSEWGRSPLHF.